This T cell receptor (beta chain) was obtained from a study of blood T cell repertoires in COVID-19 (TCRdb year 2020). Regarding the research as a whole: Samples covering the acute and convalescent phases of COVID-19 were provided by collaborators in the United States, Italy and Spain. The prospective study material was composed of cDNA or gDNA derived from T cells, B-cell-depleted T cells, or PBMCs. The dataset comprised deeply sampled blood TCRbeta repertoires from subjects exposed to, actively infected with, or recovered from COVID-19. The repertoires were made available in a free public database intended to serve as a resource for research on the immune response to SARS-CoV-2. Samples were obtained from the ongoing ImmuneRACE study (first 160 participants) and from over a thousand subjects provided by 6 global collaborators. Nearly every sample came with metadata listing a de-identified subject ID, COVID-19 status, age in years and sex. HLA class I and class II types, where available, came from metadata supplied by the sample provider rather than from assay-based typing.

Broader findings and caveats from the paper: The quantity of clinical and demographic metadata differed by source and by participant and was supplied without curation.

Each collaborating institution followed its own protocols to collect whole blood in K2EDTA tubes. Collaborator samples were shipped for TCRbeta analysis as frozen whole blood, isolated PBMCs, or DNA extracted from either sample type. V is clipped by 4 bases and J by 5 bases, and the sequence between their germline boundaries is 17 bases long. The CDR3 measures 15 amino acids from cysteine to phenylalanine. Solely the CDR3 DNA is kept, with 45 bases framed from the first base. For CDR1 and CDR2, the germline V gene lists SGHRS and YFSETQ. The immunoSEQ Assay, a bias-controlled multiplex PCR, was used to amplify TCRbeta CDR3 regions from genomic DNA. The paper's data handling went like this. The number of nucleated cells in each sample was estimated by amplification of reference gene primers within the assay. Sequence reads were collapsed and filtered to measure the absolute abundance of every unique TCRbeta CDR3 rearrangement. For each sample, productive Simpson clonality was calculated as the square root of Simpson's diversity index over productive rearrangements. As stored in TCRdb, this immuneACCESS dataset retains in-frame rearrangements with V and J assigned. A fraction of the clones does not appear; measured against another copy, unresolved V genes explain less than half of the discrepancy, and the remainder lacks a known reason. V, J and clone size reflect that table, while D and trimming were determined from the DNA. The sample records 80,000 to 95,000 clones, 86% of which are singletons. 27% of the sample comes from the top ten.

This clone was seen a few times. Its antigen specificity is not known. No base quality values were provided; no much bigger clone lies one nucleotide off. This receptor was identified in a man aged 45-65 years with active or convalescent COVID-19. Recombination joined TRBV5-1 with TRBJ2-3; the D region possibly corresponds to TRBD2 (5 bases align). The sequencing sample was made of peripheral blood. The DNA sequence follows: TGCGCCAGCAGCAGGAGGACGGAGGAAGGAGATACGCAGTATTTT. It specifies CASSRRTEEGDTQYF.